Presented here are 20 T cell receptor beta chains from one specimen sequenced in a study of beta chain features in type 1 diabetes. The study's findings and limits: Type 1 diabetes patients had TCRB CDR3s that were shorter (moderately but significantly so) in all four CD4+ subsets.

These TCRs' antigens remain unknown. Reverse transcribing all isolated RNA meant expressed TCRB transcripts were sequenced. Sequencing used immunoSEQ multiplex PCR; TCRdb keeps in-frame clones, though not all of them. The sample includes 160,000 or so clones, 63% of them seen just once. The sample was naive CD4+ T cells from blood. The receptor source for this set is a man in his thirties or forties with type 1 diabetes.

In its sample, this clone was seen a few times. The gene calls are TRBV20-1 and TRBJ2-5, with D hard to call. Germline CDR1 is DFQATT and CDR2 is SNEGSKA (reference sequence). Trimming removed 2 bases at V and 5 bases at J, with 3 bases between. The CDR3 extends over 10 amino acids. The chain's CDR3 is CSARWETQYF. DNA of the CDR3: TGCAGTGCTAGATGGGAGACCCAGTACTTC.

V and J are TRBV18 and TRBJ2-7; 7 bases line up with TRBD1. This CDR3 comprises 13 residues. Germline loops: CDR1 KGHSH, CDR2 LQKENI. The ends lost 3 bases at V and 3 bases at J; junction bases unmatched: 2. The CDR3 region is CASSPAGGYEQYF. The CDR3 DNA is TGTGCCAGCTCACCTGCAGGGGGCTACGAGCAGTACTTC.

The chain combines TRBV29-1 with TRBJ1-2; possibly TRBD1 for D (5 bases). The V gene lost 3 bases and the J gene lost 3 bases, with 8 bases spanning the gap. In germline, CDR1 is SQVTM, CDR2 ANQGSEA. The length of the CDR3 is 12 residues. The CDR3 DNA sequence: TGCAGCGTTGACCAGGGAGACTATGGCTACACCTTC. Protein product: CSVDQGDYGYTF.

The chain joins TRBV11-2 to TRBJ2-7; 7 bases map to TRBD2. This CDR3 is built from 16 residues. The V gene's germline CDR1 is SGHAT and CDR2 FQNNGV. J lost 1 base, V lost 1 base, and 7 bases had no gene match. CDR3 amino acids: CASSLVGRGISYEQYF. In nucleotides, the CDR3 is TGTGCCAGCAGCTTAGTAGGGCGGGGGATTTCCTACGAGCAGTACTTC.

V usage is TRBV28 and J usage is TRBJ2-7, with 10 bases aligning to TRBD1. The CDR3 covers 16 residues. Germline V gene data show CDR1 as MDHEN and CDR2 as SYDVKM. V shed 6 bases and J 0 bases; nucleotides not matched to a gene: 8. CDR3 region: CASRHGGQGISYEQYF. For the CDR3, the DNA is TGTGCCAGCAGGCATGGGGGACAGGGGATCTCCTACGAGCAGTACTTC.

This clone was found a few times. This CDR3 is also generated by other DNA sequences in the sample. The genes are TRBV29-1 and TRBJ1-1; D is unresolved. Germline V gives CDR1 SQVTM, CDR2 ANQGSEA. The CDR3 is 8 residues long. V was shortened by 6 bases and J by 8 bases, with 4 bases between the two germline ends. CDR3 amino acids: CSVAEAFF. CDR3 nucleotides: TGCAGCGTAGCCGAAGCTTTCTTT.

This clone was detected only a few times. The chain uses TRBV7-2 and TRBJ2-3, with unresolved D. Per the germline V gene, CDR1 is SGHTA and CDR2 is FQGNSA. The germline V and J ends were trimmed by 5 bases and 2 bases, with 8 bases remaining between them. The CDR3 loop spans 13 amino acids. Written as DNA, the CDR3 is TGTGCCAGCAGCGGCGCCTACACAGATACGCAGTATTTT. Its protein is CASSGAYTDTQYF.

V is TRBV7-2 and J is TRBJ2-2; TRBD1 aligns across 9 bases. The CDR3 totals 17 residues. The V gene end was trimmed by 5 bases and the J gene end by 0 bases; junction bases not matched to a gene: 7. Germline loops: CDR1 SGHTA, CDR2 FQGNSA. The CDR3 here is CASSGRDRETNTGELFF. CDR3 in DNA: TGTGCCAGCAGCGGCCGGGACAGGGAAACGAACACCGGGGAGCTGTTTTTT.

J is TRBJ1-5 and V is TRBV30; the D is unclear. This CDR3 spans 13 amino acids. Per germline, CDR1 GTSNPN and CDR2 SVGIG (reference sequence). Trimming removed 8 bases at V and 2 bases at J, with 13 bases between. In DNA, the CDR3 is TGTGCCGTCGCGGGATGGGGCAATCAGCCCCAGCATTTT. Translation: CAVAGWGNQPQHF.

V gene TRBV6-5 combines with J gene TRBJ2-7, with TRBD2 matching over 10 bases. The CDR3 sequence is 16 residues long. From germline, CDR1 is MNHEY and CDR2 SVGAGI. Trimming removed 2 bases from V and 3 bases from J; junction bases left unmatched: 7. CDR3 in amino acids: CASSYGRTSGLYEQYF. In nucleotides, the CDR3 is TGTGCCAGCAGTTACGGAAGGACTAGCGGCCTCTACGAGCAGTACTTC.

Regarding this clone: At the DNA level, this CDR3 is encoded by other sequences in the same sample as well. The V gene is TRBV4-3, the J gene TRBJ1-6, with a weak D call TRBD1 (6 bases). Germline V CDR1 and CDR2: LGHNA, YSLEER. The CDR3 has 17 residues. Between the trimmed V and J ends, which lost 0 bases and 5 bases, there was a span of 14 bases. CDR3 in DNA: TGCGCCAGCAGCCAAGATGGGGGGCAGGGGAATAATTCACCCCTCCACTTT. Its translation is CASSQDGGQGNNSPLHF.

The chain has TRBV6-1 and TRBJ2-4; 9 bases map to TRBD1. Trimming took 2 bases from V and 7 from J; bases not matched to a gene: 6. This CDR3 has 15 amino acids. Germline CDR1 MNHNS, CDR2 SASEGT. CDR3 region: CASSESDRGRNIQYF. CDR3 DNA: TGTGCCAGCAGTGAATCGGACAGGGGTAGGAACATTCAGTACTTC.

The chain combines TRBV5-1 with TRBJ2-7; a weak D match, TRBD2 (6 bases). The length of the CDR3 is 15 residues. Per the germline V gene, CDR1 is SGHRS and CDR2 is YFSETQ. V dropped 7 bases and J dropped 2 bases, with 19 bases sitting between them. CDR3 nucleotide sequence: TGCGCCAGCCGCCCGAGTGCGGGGCCACCCTACGAGCAGTACTTC. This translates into CASRPSAGPPYEQYF. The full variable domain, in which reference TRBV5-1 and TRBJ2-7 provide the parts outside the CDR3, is KAGVTQTPRYLIKTRGQQVTLSCSPISGHRSVSWYQQTPGQGLQFLFEYFSETQRNKGNFPGRFSGRQFSNSRSEMNVSTLELGDSALYLCASRPSAGPPYEQYFGPGTRLTVT.

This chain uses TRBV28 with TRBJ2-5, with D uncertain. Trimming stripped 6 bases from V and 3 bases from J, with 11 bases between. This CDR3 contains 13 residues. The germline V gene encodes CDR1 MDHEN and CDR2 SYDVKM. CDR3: CASSLPSEETQYF. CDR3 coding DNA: TGTGCCAGCAGCCTGCCTAGTGAAGAGACCCAGTACTTC.

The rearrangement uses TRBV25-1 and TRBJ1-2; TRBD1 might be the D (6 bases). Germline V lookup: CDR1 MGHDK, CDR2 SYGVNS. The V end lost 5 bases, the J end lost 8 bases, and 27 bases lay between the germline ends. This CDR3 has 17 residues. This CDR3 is CASSPIQGGTSPLGYTF. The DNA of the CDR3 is TGTGCCAGCAGTCCTATACAGGGAGGGACATCCCCCCTAGGCTACACCTTC.

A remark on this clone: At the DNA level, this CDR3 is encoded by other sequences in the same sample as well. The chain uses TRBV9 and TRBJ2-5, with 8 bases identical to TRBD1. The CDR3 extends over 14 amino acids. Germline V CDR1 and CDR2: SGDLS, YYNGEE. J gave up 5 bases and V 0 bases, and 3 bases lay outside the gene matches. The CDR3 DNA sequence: TGTGCCAGCAGCGTAGGGACAGGGCAGGAGACCCAGTACTTC. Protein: CASSVGTGQETQYF. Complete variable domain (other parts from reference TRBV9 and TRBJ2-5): DSGVTQTPKHLITATGQRVTLRCSPRSGDLSVYWYQQSLDQGLQFLIQYYNGEERAKGNILERFSAQQFPDLHSELNLSSLELGDSALYFCASSVGTGQETQYFGPGTRLLVL.

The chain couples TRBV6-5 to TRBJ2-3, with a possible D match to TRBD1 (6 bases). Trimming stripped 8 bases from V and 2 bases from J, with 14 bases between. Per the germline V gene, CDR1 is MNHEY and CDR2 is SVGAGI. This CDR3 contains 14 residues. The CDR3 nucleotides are TGTGCCAGCCAACCTACAGGGAACACAGATACGCAGTATTTT. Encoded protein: CASQPTGNTDTQYF.

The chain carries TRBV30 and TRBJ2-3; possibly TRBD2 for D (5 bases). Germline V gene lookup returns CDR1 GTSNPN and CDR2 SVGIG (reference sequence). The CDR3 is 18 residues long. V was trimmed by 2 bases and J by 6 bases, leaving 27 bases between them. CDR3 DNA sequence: TGTGCCTGGAGTCGAATGATCCTGTCGGACTCGATAGCCGATACGCAGTATTTT. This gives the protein CAWSRMILSDSIADTQYF.

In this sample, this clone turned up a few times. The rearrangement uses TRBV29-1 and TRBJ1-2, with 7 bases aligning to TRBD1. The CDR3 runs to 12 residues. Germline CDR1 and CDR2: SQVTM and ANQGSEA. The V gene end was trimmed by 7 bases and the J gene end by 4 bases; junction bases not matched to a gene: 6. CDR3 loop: CSGRQGPYGYTF. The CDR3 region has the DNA TGCAGCGGACGACAGGGCCCCTATGGCTACACCTTC.

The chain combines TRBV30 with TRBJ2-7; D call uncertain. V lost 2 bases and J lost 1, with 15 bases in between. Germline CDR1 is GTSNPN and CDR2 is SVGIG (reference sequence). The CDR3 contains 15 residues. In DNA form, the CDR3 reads TGTGCCTGGAGTCCAGGCATGGACGCTTCCTACGAGCAGTACTTC. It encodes CAWSPGMDASYEQYF.